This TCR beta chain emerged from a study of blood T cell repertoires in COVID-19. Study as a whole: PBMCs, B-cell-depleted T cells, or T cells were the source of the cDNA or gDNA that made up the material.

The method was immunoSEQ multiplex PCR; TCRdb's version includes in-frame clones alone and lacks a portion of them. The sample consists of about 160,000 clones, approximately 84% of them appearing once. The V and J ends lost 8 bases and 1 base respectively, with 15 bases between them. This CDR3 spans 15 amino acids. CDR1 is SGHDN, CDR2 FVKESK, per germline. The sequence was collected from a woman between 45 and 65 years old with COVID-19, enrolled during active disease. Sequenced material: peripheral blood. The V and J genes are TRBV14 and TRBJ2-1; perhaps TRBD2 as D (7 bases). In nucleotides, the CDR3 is TGTGCCAGCGCGCGGGGGCGGGGTTCCTACAATGAGCAGTTCTTC. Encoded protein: CASARGRGSYNEQFF.